Below, one T cell receptor beta chain is given with its context. The sample belongs to a study of T cell changes during pregnancy in multiple sclerosis. Germline V gene lookup returns CDR1 LNHDA and CDR2 SQIVND (reference sequence). The CDR3 loop spans 18 amino acids. The ends were cut back, 3 bases at V and 0 bases at J, with 18 bases in the middle. Clones were read by immunoSEQ multiplex PCR, and TCRdb kept only the in-frame ones, dropping some. In the table there are around 29,000 clones, approximately 87% of which are singletons. The rearrangement uses TRBV19 and TRBJ1-5; tentatively, D is TRBD1 (5 bases). The clonotype was recovered from a female donor with multiple sclerosis, enrolled in a pregnancy study. This specimen was CD8+ T cells from peripheral blood mononuclear cells, taken after pregnancy. CDR3: CASSIGAGPLYSNQPQHF. In DNA, the CDR3 is TGTGCCAGTAGTATCGGCGCGGGGCCTCTCTATAGCAATCAGCCCCAGCATTTT. Supplemented by reference TRBV19 and TRBJ1-5, the full variable domain reads DGGITQSPKYLFRKEGQNVTLSCEQNLNHDAMYWYRQDPGQGLRLIYYSQIVNDFQKGDIAEGYSVSREKKESFPLTVTSAQKNPTAFYLCASSIGAGPLYSNQPQHFGDGTRLSIL.